Detailed here is one T cell receptor beta chain. With random hexamers, reverse transcription was performed on roughly 0.45 to 1 ug of RNA. Each CDR3 protein is one row after TCRdb ran MiXCR on the immunoSEQ multiplex PCR reads. The table includes 300,000 to 350,000 distinct CDR3 sequences, roughly nine tenths detected once. The CDR3 contains 17 residues. This sample was included in a study of CD8 T cells in Susac syndrome. The sequenced sample was CD4+ T cells from PBMCs. The sequence was obtained from a human donor with multiple sclerosis. The genes are TRBV21-1 and TRBJ2-7; TRBD2, the table's D call, was not compared with the DNA. TRBV21-1 is designated a pseudogene. The CDR3 nucleotides read TGTGCCAGCATCAATTATCCAGCGGGAGGAGGGTCCTACGAGCAGTACTTC. This sequence encodes CASINYPAGGGSYEQYF.